The next 8 T cell receptor beta chains were all read from a single sample in a study of OX40 agonist ivuxolimab in advanced cancers. The table came from immunoSEQ multiplex PCR; TCRdb's copy has only in-frame clones and leaves some out. The sample carries roughly 26,000 clones, 85% to 90% recorded once. Specimen: CD4+ or CD8+ T cells sorted from blood, collected in a trial of the OX40 agonist ivuxolimab. The source of these receptors is an adult with an advanced solid tumor such as melanoma, head and neck, liver or kidney cancer.

This chain uses TRBV6-1 with TRBJ1-2; tentative D call: TRBD1 (5 bases). Trimming left V 5 bases short and J 4 bases short, with 8 bases between. This CDR3 contains 12 residues. The germline V gene encodes CDR1 MNHNS and CDR2 SASEGT. The CDR3 loop reads CASSRDFYGYTF. In DNA form, the CDR3 reads TGTGCCAGCAGTCGGGACTTCTATGGCTACACCTTC.

The rearrangement links TRBV27 to TRBJ2-1; 8 bases are shared with TRBD2. Germline CDR1 MNHEY, CDR2 SMNVEV (reference sequence). The ends lost 0 bases at V and 4 bases at J; junction bases unmatched: 11. The CDR3 covers 18 residues. The CDR3 sequence: CASSLSPGASGLYNEQFF. Here the CDR3 DNA reads TGTGCCAGCAGTTTATCCCCTGGGGCTAGCGGGCTATACAATGAGCAGTTCTTC.

The chain joins TRBV28 to TRBJ2-7; 9 bases fit TRBD2. Germline loops: CDR1 MDHEN, CDR2 SYDVKM. The CDR3 contains 15 residues. V dropped 6 bases and J dropped 4; count of bases not matched to a gene: 10. CDR3 sequence reads: CASRPRLAARYEQYF. The CDR3 bases are TGTGCCAGCAGGCCTCGACTAGCGGCAAGGTACGAGCAGTACTTC.

V is TRBV7-9 and J is TRBJ2-7, with 7 bases lining up with TRBD1. Looked up from germline, CDR1 is SEHNR and CDR2 is FQNEAQ (reference sequence). V shed 1 base, J shed 3 bases, and the junction held 9 bases outside the gene matches. The CDR3 is 16 residues long. The CDR3 region has the DNA TGTGCCAGCAGCTTAGAGGTGGGTCAGGGGGTCTACGAGCAGTACTTC. Its translation: CASSLEVGQGVYEQYF. Filled out from reference TRBV7-9 and TRBJ2-7, the complete variable domain reads DTGVSQNPRHKITKRGQNVTFRCDPISEHNRLYWYRQTLGQGPEFLTYFQNEAQLEKSRLLSDRFSAERPKGSFSTLEIQRTEQGDSAMYLCASSLEVGQGVYEQYFGPGTRLTVT.

The V and J genes are TRBV9 and TRBJ2-7, with 11 bases lining up with TRBD2. CDR1 is SGDLS, CDR2 YYNGEE, per germline. The ends lost 4 bases at V and 3 bases at J; junction bases unmatched: 3. This CDR3 is 14 amino acids long. As DNA, the CDR3 is TGTGCCAGCAGCACCGGGACTAGCGGCTACGAGCAGTACTTC. It encodes CASSTGTSGYEQYF.

The chain combines TRBV9 with TRBJ2-1; D not resolved. This CDR3 comprises 15 residues. Germline V lookup: CDR1 SGDLS, CDR2 YYNGEE. With 3 bases removed from V and 5 bases from J, the gap between germline ends came to 15 bases. The CDR3 nucleotides read TGTGCCAGCAGCGACCTTCAGGTGTTCGACAATGAGCAGTTCTTC. Its protein is CASSDLQVFDNEQFF.

The chain carries TRBV29-1 and TRBJ1-1; D unclear. Germline V CDR1 and CDR2: SQVTM, ANQGSEA. The CDR3 spans 11 residues. V lost 4 bases, J lost 0 bases, and 3 bases lay in between. The CDR3 reads CSVVMNTEAFF. CDR3 DNA sequence: TGCAGCGTTGTTATGAACACTGAAGCTTTCTTT.

V is TRBV5-8 and J is TRBJ2-7; no firm D call. This CDR3 comprises 14 residues. V was pared by 2 bases and J by 2 bases, with 11 bases between. CDR1 and CDR2 from the germline V gene are SGHTS and YDEGEE. In nucleotides, the CDR3 is TGTGCCAGCAGCTTCGAAGACAACGCCTACGAGCAGTACTTC. It codes for CASSFEDNAYEQYF.